Presented here are 27 T cell receptor beta chains from one specimen sequenced in a study of a mutant IDH1 vaccine in newly diagnosed glioma. This table comes from immunoSEQ multiplex PCR, and its TCRdb copy is limited to in-frame clones, with some not included. This sample yields roughly 50,000 clones, of which about 77% are seen a single time; under 2% belongs to the top ten. Their target antigens are unknown. As to time point: week 5, during vaccination. A 20-mer mutant IDH1 peptide at 300 ug was injected subcutaneously with topical imiquimod. Sequences were derived from PBMCs, sampled from a glioma patient whose treatment included an IDH1 peptide vaccine. Source of these receptors: a woman in her forties with glioma.

The rearrangement uses TRBV7-7 and TRBJ2-2, with 7 nucleotides matching TRBD1. This CDR3 is 14 amino acids long. Germline V CDR1 and CDR2: SSHAT, FNYEAQ (reference sequence). The CDR3 bases are TGTGCTGCTCGACAATTTATGGACAGGGGGGAGCTGTTTTTT. This codes for CAARQFMDRGELFF.

The J gene is TRBJ1-1, the V gene TRBV21-1; TRBD1 is the table's D call and was not checked against the DNA. TRBV21-1 is noted as a pseudogene. The CDR3 loop spans 16 amino acids. The CDR3 nucleotides are TGTGCCAGCAGCTCCCGGGACAGGGGGCTGTGGACTGAAGCTTTCTTT. This encodes CASSSRDRGLWTEAFF.

The chain couples TRBV18 to TRBJ2-5, with 8 bases identical to TRBD1. Germline CDR1 KGHSH, CDR2 LQKENI. Losses at the gene ends were 6 bases for V and 5 bases for J; bases not matched to a gene: 8. The CDR3 has 14 amino acids. The CDR3 reads CASSTTGARETQYF. CDR3 DNA sequence: TGTGCCAGCTCGACGACAGGGGCGAGGGAGACCCAGTACTTC. Supplemented by reference TRBV18 and TRBJ2-5, the full variable domain reads NAGVMQNPRHLVRRRGQEARLRCSPMKGHSHVYWYRQLPEEGLKFMVYLQKENIIDESGMPKERFSAEFPKEGPSILRIQQVVRGDSAAYFCASSTTGARETQYFGPGTRLLVL.

This clone was observed a single time. The chain links TRBV5-6 to TRBJ2-5; weak D call: TRBD1 (5 bases). In germline, CDR1 is SGHDT, CDR2 YYEEEE. CDR3 length: 14 amino acids. Trimming removed 0 bases at V and 6 bases at J, with 12 bases between. CDR3: CASSLGAGWKTQYF. CDR3 in DNA: TGTGCCAGCAGCTTGGGAGCAGGGTGGAAGACCCAGTACTTC.

J is TRBJ2-2 and V is TRBV11-3; 7 bases agree with TRBD2. CDR3 length: 16 amino acids. Germline V CDR1 and CDR2: SGHNT, YENEEA. Germline trimming cut 5 bases from V and 6 bases from J; bases unmatched to any gene: 12. This chain's CDR3 is CASSPRGVINAGELFF. As DNA, the CDR3 is TGTGCCAGCAGCCCCCGGGGGGTAATTAACGCCGGGGAGCTGTTTTTT.

The gene calls are TRBV9 and TRBJ1-1; tentative D call: TRBD1 (5 bases). This CDR3 spans 14 amino acids. CDR1 is SGDLS and CDR2 is YYNGEE in the germline V gene. The germline V and J ends were trimmed by 3 bases and 0 bases, with 9 bases remaining between them. CDR3 amino acids: CASSADIMNTEAFF. CDR3 nucleotide sequence: TGTGCCAGCAGCGCGGACATCATGAACACTGAAGCTTTCTTT. Filled out from reference TRBV9 and TRBJ1-1, the complete variable domain reads DSGVTQTPKHLITATGQRVTLRCSPRSGDLSVYWYQQSLDQGLQFLIQYYNGEERAKGNILERFSAQQFPDLHSELNLSSLELGDSALYFCASSADIMNTEAFFGQGTRLTVV.

The gene calls are TRBV18 and TRBJ1-2; tentatively, D is TRBD1 (6 bases). The CDR3 runs 17 residues. Germline assignment: CDR1 KGHSH and CDR2 LQKENI. Trimming left V 3 bases short and J 3 bases short, with 20 bases between. CDR3 region: CASSPLGAAGADYGYTF. CDR3 nucleotide sequence: TGTGCCAGCTCACCGCTTGGGGCTGCGGGGGCCGACTATGGCTACACCTTC. The whole variable domain, filled in from reference TRBV18 and TRBJ1-2, reads NAGVMQNPRHLVRRRGQEARLRCSPMKGHSHVYWYRQLPEEGLKFMVYLQKENIIDESGMPKERFSAEFPKEGPSILRIQQVVRGDSAAYFCASSPLGAAGADYGYTFGSGTRLTVV.

V and J are TRBV4-2 and TRBJ2-7; D might be TRBD2 (5 bases). The J call is uncertain, as TRBJ2-5 better fits the DNA end. CDR3 length: 14 residues. Germline-derived CDR1 and CDR2 are LGHNA and YNFKEQ. CDR3 in DNA: TGTGCCAGCAGCCATCCCCCGCCGGGGGAGACCCAGTACTTC. It translates to CASSHPPPGETQYF.

The chain combines TRBV5-3 with TRBJ1-3; a weak D match, TRBD1 (6 bases). TRBV5-3 is classed as an ORF, of uncertain function. The CDR3 covers 16 residues. V lost 5 bases and J 1 base, leaving 16 bases between the germline ends. CDR3 protein: CARSDNRAPSGNTIYF. The CDR3 DNA sequence: TGTGCCAGAAGTGATAACAGGGCCCCATCTGGAAACACCATATATTTT.

J is TRBJ2-5 and V is TRBV7-2; 8 positions match TRBD2. Germline V lookup: CDR1 SGHTA, CDR2 FQGNSA. The junction had 1 base not matched to a gene; V was cut back by 3 bases and J by 4 bases. The CDR3 length is 13 residues. DNA for the CDR3: TGTGCCAGCAGCTTCACTAGCGGAGAGACCCAGTACTTC. This translates into CASSFTSGETQYF.

V is TRBV5-1 and J is TRBJ2-1; perhaps TRBD1 as D (6 bases). Germline V lookup: CDR1 SGHRS, CDR2 YFSETQ. Trimming removed 4 bases at V and 2 bases at J, with 10 bases between. This CDR3 region has 14 residues. CDR3 in amino acids: CASSLRDTYNEQFF. In nucleotides, the CDR3 is TGCGCCAGCAGCCTCCGGGACACCTACAATGAGCAGTTCTTC.

V gene TRBV27 combines with J gene TRBJ2-5, with TRBD2 as a possible D gene (6 bases). Germline-derived CDR1 and CDR2 are MNHEY and SMNVEV (reference sequence). The CDR3 covers 14 residues. V dropped 6 bases and J dropped 4 bases, with 15 bases sitting between them. Here the CDR3 reads CASRGSGRGETQYF. CDR3 nucleotides: TGTGCCAGCAGGGGTAGCGGTCGCGGAGAGACCCAGTACTTC.

The chain links TRBV13 to TRBJ2-5, with D uncertain. The CDR3 has 12 amino acids. Trimming stripped 5 bases from V and 5 bases from J, with 9 bases between. The germline gives CDR1 PRHDT, CDR2 FYEKMQ (reference sequence). CDR3 protein: CASSLSRETQYF. In nucleotides, the CDR3 is TGTGCCAGCAGCCTTTCGCGCGAGACCCAGTACTTC.

V is TRBV30 and J is TRBJ1-2; 7 nucleotides match TRBD1. The length of the CDR3 is 14 residues. CDR1 is GTSNPN, CDR2 SVGIG, per germline (reference sequence). The junction had 7 bases not matched to a gene; V was cut back by 2 bases and J by 4 bases. The DNA of the CDR3 is TGTGCCTGGAGTACCCCGGGACAGATCTATGGCTACACCTTC. This gives the protein CAWSTPGQIYGYTF.

This clone was counted a few times. V is TRBV11-3 and J is TRBJ1-5; D not resolved. Germline CDR1 is SGHNT and CDR2 is YENEEA. The CDR3 runs 13 residues. V was cut by 2 bases and J by 6 bases, with 8 bases left in between. The CDR3 DNA is TGTGCCAGCAGCTTACTAAAGGGTCAGCCCCAGCATTTT. Translating gives CASSLLKGQPQHF.

This clone was picked up a small number of times. The J gene is TRBJ1-1, the V gene TRBV19; D perhaps matches TRBD1 (6 bases). V was clipped by 3 bases and J by 3 bases, with 14 bases between them. CDR1 is LNHDA and CDR2 is SQIVND in the germline V gene (reference sequence). The CDR3 is 15 amino acids. The CDR3 nucleotides read TGTGCCAGTAGTATTCGGCGGAACAGGGACACTGAAGCTTTCTTT. As protein: CASSIRRNRDTEAFF.

The rearrangement uses TRBV4-1 and TRBJ2-2, with 8 bases aligning to TRBD2. In germline, CDR1 is MGHRA, CDR2 YSYEKL. Trimming cost V 0 bases and J 2 bases; bases outside gene matches: 5. The length of the CDR3 is 17 residues. The CDR3 DNA follows: TGCGCCAGCAGCCAAGAGATAGCGGGAAGTAACACCGGGGAGCTGTTTTTT. Protein: CASSQEIAGSNTGELFF.

The V and J genes are TRBV10-3 and TRBJ2-1; D gene uncertain. Germline CDR1 and CDR2: ENHRY and SYGVKD. V lost 6 bases and J lost 12, with 15 bases in between. CDR3 length: 12 residues. CDR3 in DNA: TGTGCCATCAGCAGAGAACCCGGGTGGCAGTTCTTC. Its translation is CAISREPGWQFF.

V and J are TRBV9 and TRBJ2-7; 10 bases line up with TRBD1. V lost 2 bases and J lost 7; bases outside the gene matches: 6. The V gene's germline CDR1 is SGDLS and CDR2 YYNGEE. The CDR3 has 14 residues. The CDR3 is CASSVRQGAREQYF. CDR3 coding DNA: TGTGCCAGCAGCGTTCGACAGGGGGCGAGGGAGCAGTACTTC.

The chain employs TRBV7-9 and TRBJ1-3; D is unresolved. Germline lookup yields CDR1 SEHNR and CDR2 FQNEAQ (reference sequence). The germline V and J ends were trimmed by 6 bases and 1 base, with 10 bases remaining between them. This CDR3 contains 14 residues. The DNA of the CDR3 is TGTGCCAGCAGTGGTGCGGTATCTGGAAACACCATATATTTT. Its translation: CASSGAVSGNTIYF.

As to this clone: Mismatch with germline at one junction end may stem from a read error. This chain joins TRBV7-7 and TRBJ2-2; possibly TRBD1 for D (5 bases). The CDR3 covers 15 residues. Germline V gene data show CDR1 as SSHAT and CDR2 as FNYEAQ (reference sequence). The chain's CDR3 is CASSTLDSNTGELFF. CDR3 sequence (DNA): TGTGCTAGCAGCACCCTAGACAGTAACACCGGGGAGCTGTTTTTT.

This chain uses TRBV2 with TRBJ2-5; TRBD1 matches at 7 bases. Germline V CDR1 and CDR2: SNHLY, FYNNEI. Losses at the gene ends were 6 bases for V and 4 bases for J; bases not matched to a gene: 8. The CDR3 totals 14 residues. CDR3 sequence reads: CASSARQGGETQYF. The CDR3 DNA sequence: TGTGCCAGCAGCGCCCGACAGGGTGGAGAGACCCAGTACTTC.

This chain connects TRBV7-2 to TRBJ1-3, with D uncertain. Germline lookup yields CDR1 SGHTA and CDR2 FQGNSA. The CDR3 has 14 residues. V was shortened by 5 bases and J by 8 bases, with 16 bases between the two germline ends. In DNA, the CDR3 is TGTGCCAGCAGCCCCGGACTCGGGAGATACACCATATATTTT. Translated: CASSPGLGRYTIYF.

In its sample, this clone was seen a few times. This chain links TRBV11-2 with TRBJ1-5, with D possibly TRBD1 on 5 matching bases. Per the germline V gene, CDR1 is SGHAT and CDR2 is FQNNGV. V was cut by 4 bases and J by 6 bases, with 16 bases left in between. CDR3 length: 15 residues. CDR3 DNA sequence: TGTGCCAGCAGCTCCGACCGCTATAGGGGTCAGCCCCAGCATTTT. This gives the protein CASSSDRYRGQPQHF. Full variable domain (rest looked up from reference TRBV11-2 and TRBJ1-5): EAGVAQSPRYKIIEKRQSVAFWCNPISGHATLYWYQQILGQGPKLLIQFQNNGVVDDSQLPKDRFSAERLKGVDSTLKIQPAKLEDSAVYLCASSSDRYRGQPQHFGDGTRLSIL.

The V call is TRBV10-3, the J call TRBJ2-1; possibly TRBD2 for D (6 bases). V was cut by 2 bases and J by 4 bases, with 9 bases left in between. In germline, CDR1 is ENHRY, CDR2 SYGVKD. The CDR3 consists of 14 residues. For the CDR3, the DNA is TGTGCCATCAGTGAGGCTAGCGCTTACAATGAGCAGTTCTTC. Translation: CAISEASAYNEQFF.

The chain recombines TRBV5-1 with TRBJ1-1, with D maybe TRBD1 (6 bases). V lost 3 bases, J lost 5 bases, and 20 bases lay in between. The CDR3 sequence is 16 residues long. Per germline, CDR1 SGHRS and CDR2 YFSETQ. In DNA, the CDR3 is TGCGCCAGCAGCTACGCCGGGACAAACGAACGGACTGAAGCTTTCTTT. It codes for CASSYAGTNERTEAFF.

The chain couples TRBV7-9 to TRBJ2-2, with D tentatively TRBD1 (6 bases). This CDR3 is built from 15 residues. V lost 7 bases to trimming and J lost 4 bases, with 16 bases between them. In germline, CDR1 is SEHNR, CDR2 FQNEAQ (reference sequence). In DNA, the CDR3 is TGTGCCAGCAAAGTAGGGGACATCGTCACCGGGGAGCTGTTTTTT. Encoded protein: CASKVGDIVTGELFF.